These T cell receptor beta chains were read from a single sample in a study of T cell clonotyping in hematopoietic cell transplantation. Profiling relied on immunoSEQ multiplex PCR, and the TCRdb table lists in-frame clones only, not all of them. The data contain more than 8,000 clones, approximately 91% of them singletons. Here the sequenced sample was peripheral blood mononuclear cells, taken at the time of graft-versus-host disease after allogeneic stem cell transplant. The receptors originated from a male patient aged 60 to 75 who had an allogeneic stem cell transplant from a related donor, so the T cells may come from the graft donor. Some clones in this sample may be carry-over from other donors' samples. Each CDR3 is given with its conserved first and last residue. The D gene is left open where the match is weak. The listing skips clone size in some rows; elsewhere it reads once, few, many or a size class.

clone_size | d_call | j_call | v_call | cdr3_aa | cdr3_nt
. | . | TRBJ1-2 | TRBV10-2 | CATHRDGGYTF | TGCGCCACCCACAGGGACGGTGGCTACACCTTC
. | TRBD2 | TRBJ2-3 | TRBV7-2 | CASSPRPSGGTDTQYF | TGTGCCAGCAGCCCCCGCCCGAGCGGGGGCACAGATACGCAGTATTTT
. | . | TRBJ1-4 | TRBV15 | CATMENEYQGKLFF | TGTGCCACCATGGAAAATGAGTACCAGGGCAAACTGTTTTTT
. | . | TRBJ1-2 | TRBV5-1 | CASSNRGLRGTTNYGYTF | TGCGCCAGCAGCAATCGGGGTCTTCGGGGTACGACTAACTATGGCTACACCTTC
. | TRBD1 | TRBJ2-5 | TRBV9 | CASSPLDRGLWETQYF | TGTGCCAGCAGCCCGCTGGACAGGGGGCTGTGGGAGACCCAGTACTTC
. | . | TRBJ2-2 | TRBV27 | CASSWENTGELFF | TGTGCCAGCAGTTGGGAAAACACCGGGGAGCTGTTTTTT
. | TRBD1 | TRBJ1-2 | TRBV5-4 | CASSSPRQGGWGYTF | TGTGCCAGCAGCTCGCCACGACAGGGAGGTTGGGGCTACACCTTC
. | . | TRBJ1-2 | TRBV6-6 | CASTVVEGGRGYTF | TGTGCCAGCACCGTCGTTGAGGGGGGTCGAGGCTACACCTTC
. | TRBD1 | TRBJ1-4 | TRBV9 | CASSRQGDATNEKLFF | TGTGCCAGCAGCCGACAGGGGGATGCAACTAATGAAAAACTGTTTTTT
. | . | TRBJ2-5 | TRBV2 | CASSDSPNGVTQYF | TGTGCCAGCAGTGACTCCCCCAATGGTGTGACCCAGTACTTC
. | . | TRBJ2-7 | TRBV6-5 | CASSSMTAPRPYEQYF | TGTGCCAGCAGTTCGATGACCGCCCCGCGTCCCTACGAGCAGTACTTC
. | . | TRBJ1-1 | TRBV6-5 | CASSYSSNRRATEAFF | TGTGCCAGCAGTTACTCCTCCAACAGGCGTGCCACTGAAGCTTTCTTT
once | . | TRBJ1-4 | TRBV28 | CASSSLFGPNEKLFF | TGTGCCAGCAGTTCCCTATTTGGACCGAATGAAAAACTGTTTTTT
. | . | TRBJ1-2 | TRBV6-5 | CASSLDSYGYTF | TGTGCCAGCAGCCTGGACAGCTATGGCTACACCTTC
few | TRBD2 | TRBJ2-3 | TRBV19 | CAGASGGDSTDTQYF | TGTGCCGGTGCAAGCGGGGGGGATAGCACAGATACGCAGTATTTT
. | . | TRBJ2-5 | TRBV28 | CASSLLARQTQYF | TGTGCCAGCAGTTTACTAGCCAGACAGACCCAGTACTTC
. | . | TRBJ2-7 | TRBV7-9 | CASSSRVYEQYF | TGTGCCAGCAGCTCCAGGGTCTACGAGCAGTACTTC
. | . | TRBJ2-3 | TRBV30 | CAWNSDTDTQYF | TGTGCCTGGAATTCCGACACAGATACGCAGTATTTT